This T cell receptor (beta chain) comes out of a study of control samples from healthy donors and cancer patients. The data were produced by immunoSEQ multiplex PCR, yet TCRdb's version contains in-frame clones alone and is incomplete. The table includes 120,000 or so clones, around 86% detected once. Germline V gives CDR1 WSHSY, CDR2 SAAADI. CDR3 size: 18 residues. The J segment lost 0 bases and the V segment lost 8 bases, leaving 10 bases of the junction unmatched. Input material: blood. This TCR derives from a man between 40 and 49 years old in good health. V usage is TRBV10-2 and J usage is TRBJ2-1; the match to TRBD2 covers 13 bases. The CDR3 sequence: CASARLAGGLGSYNEQFF. CDR3 bases: TGCGCCAGCGCCAGACTAGCGGGGGGCCTCGGCTCCTACAATGAGCAGTTCTTC.